The rows below give T cell receptor beta chains drawn from one sample of a study of regulatory T cells in long-lasting Graves disease. Each CDR3 protein is one row after TCRdb ran MiXCR on the multiplex PCR reads. The data contain approximately 210,000 distinct CDR3 sequences, about 16% of them seen just once; the ten biggest clones take up more than 20%. The source was peripheral blood mononuclear cells (PBMCs), collected at new diagnosis, from a patient treated with antithyroid drugs. Receptors originate from a female donor with Graves disease. The conserved cysteine and the conserved F or W are not part of the CDR3 here. Fields, in order: D gene, V gene, J gene, CDR3 protein. The D gene is left open where the match is weak.

D gene: NA
V gene: TRBV27
J gene: TRBJ2-1
CDR3 protein: ASSLLTGTTAYNEQF

D gene: NA
V gene: TRBV12-3/TRBV12-4
J gene: TRBJ2-7
CDR3 protein: ASRKQGTEQY

D gene: TRBD1
V gene: TRBV7-9
J gene: TRBJ1-2
CDR3 protein: ASSPGEGAYGYT

D gene: TRBD2
V gene: TRBV19
J gene: TRBJ2-1
CDR3 protein: ASSNLLAGQYNEQF

D gene: NA
V gene: TRBV2
J gene: TRBJ2-1
CDR3 protein: ASRERGYGYNEQF

D gene: NA
V gene: TRBV20-1
J gene: TRBJ2-3
CDR3 protein: SAPIDGRSTDTQY

D gene: TRBD1
V gene: TRBV7-2
J gene: TRBJ2-4
CDR3 protein: ASSLNRGENIQY

D gene: NA
V gene: TRBV9
J gene: TRBJ2-1
CDR3 protein: ASSKQGGSYNEQF

D gene: TRBD1
V gene: TRBV5-1
J gene: TRBJ1-5
CDR3 protein: ASSLRTGRPSNQPQH

D gene: NA
V gene: TRBV5-1
J gene: TRBJ1-3
CDR3 protein: ASSPQGGDTIY

D gene: TRBD1
V gene: TRBV28
J gene: TRBJ2-7
CDR3 protein: ASSLRDRGMYEQY

D gene: TRBD2
V gene: TRBV6-1
J gene: TRBJ2-5
CDR3 protein: ASKWGGGTQY

D gene: NA
V gene: TRBV12-3/TRBV12-4
J gene: TRBJ1-2
CDR3 protein: ASGSGPTGDRYT

D gene: TRBD2
V gene: TRBV7-9
J gene: TRBJ2-5
CDR3 protein: ASSTSLANAETQY

D gene: TRBD2
V gene: TRBV7-2
J gene: TRBJ2-7
CDR3 protein: ASSLGAGGPWGEQY

D gene: TRBD1
V gene: TRBV5-1
J gene: TRBJ2-3
CDR3 protein: ASSLEWTGGTDTQY

D gene: NA
V gene: TRBV24-1
J gene: TRBJ1-4
CDR3 protein: ATSAGVSNEKLF

D gene: NA
V gene: TRBV19
J gene: TRBJ2-2
CDR3 protein: ASSSTLRVGNTGELF

D gene: TRBD2
V gene: TRBV12-3/TRBV12-4
J gene: TRBJ2-1
CDR3 protein: ASSLALAGVSEQF

D gene: NA
V gene: TRBV6-1
J gene: TRBJ1-1
CDR3 protein: ASSQGQAF

D gene: NA
V gene: TRBV2
J gene: TRBJ1-2
CDR3 protein: ASSELGAH

D gene: NA
V gene: TRBV24-1
J gene: TRBJ2-6
CDR3 protein: ATSGYSGANVLT

D gene: NA
V gene: TRBV29-1
J gene: TRBJ1-3
CDR3 protein: SVEGPSRVTLSSGNTIY

D gene: NA
V gene: TRBV20-1
J gene: TRBJ1-3
CDR3 protein: SAKQGNTIY

D gene: TRBD1
V gene: TRBV20-1
J gene: TRBJ1-5
CDR3 protein: SARRTGGDQPQH

D gene: TRBD2
V gene: TRBV12-3/TRBV12-4
J gene: TRBJ2-1
CDR3 protein: ATRLAGGPHEQF

D gene: NA
V gene: TRBV11-2
J gene: TRBJ2-7
CDR3 protein: ASSLDRGTGEQY

D gene: TRBD2
V gene: TRBV4-3
J gene: NA
CDR3 protein: ANSQAGVPNNEQF

D gene: NA
V gene: TRBV20-1
J gene: TRBJ2-7
CDR3 protein: SARHTGRQGYEQY

D gene: NA
V gene: TRBV9
J gene: TRBJ1-5
CDR3 protein: ASSASADSSNQPQH

D gene: NA
V gene: TRBV7-3
J gene: TRBJ1-1
CDR3 protein: ASRKWVNTEAF

D gene: NA
V gene: TRBV6-1
J gene: TRBJ2-4
CDR3 protein: ASSEEPGSGNIQY

D gene: NA
V gene: TRBV14
J gene: TRBJ1-1
CDR3 protein: ASSQDSRSGSWAF

D gene: NA
V gene: TRBV18
J gene: TRBJ2-3
CDR3 protein: ASSPRSRTDTQY

D gene: TRBD1
V gene: TRBV12-3/TRBV12-4
J gene: TRBJ1-1
CDR3 protein: ASSRGVSIGTEAF

D gene: TRBD2
V gene: TRBV7-2
J gene: TRBJ2-1
CDR3 protein: ASSLGTSGSSYEQF

D gene: NA
V gene: TRBV7-2
J gene: TRBJ2-5
CDR3 protein: ASSPRGHAETQY

D gene: NA
V gene: TRBV3-1
J gene: TRBJ1-2
CDR3 protein: ASSPYRVGYGYT

D gene: NA
V gene: TRBV5-5
J gene: TRBJ2-3
CDR3 protein: ASSSRTLRMY

D gene: NA
V gene: TRBV3-1
J gene: TRBJ1-1
CDR3 protein: ASSQAFEAF

D gene: NA
V gene: TRBV5-1
J gene: TRBJ1-2
CDR3 protein: ASRALGDYGYT

D gene: NA
V gene: TRBV15
J gene: TRBJ1-5
CDR3 protein: ATSRESGHNQPQH

D gene: NA
V gene: TRBV7-2
J gene: TRBJ2-7
CDR3 protein: ASSLVSNQPYEQY

D gene: NA
V gene: TRBV12-3/TRBV12-4
J gene: TRBJ2-7
CDR3 protein: ASSLPNRGTIYEQY

D gene: NA
V gene: TRBV27
J gene: TRBJ2-1
CDR3 protein: ASSLSSPVTSNEQF

D gene: TRBD1
V gene: TRBV29-1
J gene: TRBJ2-7
CDR3 protein: SVVSGTGNEQY

D gene: NA
V gene: TRBV7-7
J gene: TRBJ2-5
CDR3 protein: ASSLVSSETQY

D gene: TRBD2
V gene: TRBV4-3
J gene: TRBJ2-3
CDR3 protein: ASSRVSGSTSDTQY

D gene: NA
V gene: TRBV20-1
J gene: TRBJ1-2
CDR3 protein: SATPGPTGYT

D gene: NA
V gene: TRBV25-1
J gene: TRBJ1-6
CDR3 protein: ASSDLSELDSPLH

D gene: TRBD2
V gene: TRBV2
J gene: TRBJ2-7
CDR3 protein: ASSFTRTSPSYEQY

D gene: TRBD2
V gene: TRBV6-1
J gene: TRBJ2-4
CDR3 protein: ASSEAHSGRGVGNIQY

D gene: NA
V gene: TRBV7-2
J gene: TRBJ1-5
CDR3 protein: ASSLGGVINQPQH

D gene: TRBD1
V gene: TRBV20-1
J gene: TRBJ1-6
CDR3 protein: SAKQGARNSPLH